This TCR beta chain was identified during a study of T cells in Graves' hyperthyroidism and ophthalmopathy. This clonotype was seen only a few times. The source material, RNA transcripts, was used to amplify TCR beta CDR3 regions. HTBI primers were used for first-round RT-PCR of the TCR CDR3. One entry per CDR3 protein, called by TCRdb with MiXCR from the multiplex PCR reads. The sample includes around 440,000 distinct CDR3 sequences, 15% to 17% of them seen just once. V dropped 6 bases and J dropped 0 bases, with 12 bases sitting between them. CDR1 and CDR2 from the germline V gene are MDHEN and SYDVKM. The CDR3 runs to 15 residues.

The sample taken for sequencing was blood. The V call is TRBV28, the J call TRBJ1-5, with unresolved D. The source is a woman under 30 with Graves' hyperthyroidism. CDR3 amino acids: CASSGGLPSNQPQHF. DNA for the CDR3: TGTGCCAGCAGCGGCGGCCTCCCTAGCAATCAGCCCCAGCATTTT.